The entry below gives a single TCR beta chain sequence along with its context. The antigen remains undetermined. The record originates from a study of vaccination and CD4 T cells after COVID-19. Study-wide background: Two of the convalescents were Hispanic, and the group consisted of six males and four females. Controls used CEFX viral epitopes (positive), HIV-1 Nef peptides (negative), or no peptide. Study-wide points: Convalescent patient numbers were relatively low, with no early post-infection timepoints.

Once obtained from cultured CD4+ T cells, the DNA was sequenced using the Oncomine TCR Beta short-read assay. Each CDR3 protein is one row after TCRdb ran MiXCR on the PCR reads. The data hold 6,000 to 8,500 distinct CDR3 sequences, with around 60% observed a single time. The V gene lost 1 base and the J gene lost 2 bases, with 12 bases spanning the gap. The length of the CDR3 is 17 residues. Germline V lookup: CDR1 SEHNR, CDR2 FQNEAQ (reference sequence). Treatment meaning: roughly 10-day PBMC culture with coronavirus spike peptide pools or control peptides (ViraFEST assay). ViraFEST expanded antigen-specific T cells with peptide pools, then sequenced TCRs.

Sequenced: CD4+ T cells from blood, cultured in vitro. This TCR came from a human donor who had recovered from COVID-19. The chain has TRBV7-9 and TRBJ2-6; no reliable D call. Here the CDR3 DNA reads TGTGCCAGCAGCTTAGGTGGGGATACTGCTGGGGCCAACGTCCTGACTTTC. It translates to CASSLGGDTAGANVLTF.